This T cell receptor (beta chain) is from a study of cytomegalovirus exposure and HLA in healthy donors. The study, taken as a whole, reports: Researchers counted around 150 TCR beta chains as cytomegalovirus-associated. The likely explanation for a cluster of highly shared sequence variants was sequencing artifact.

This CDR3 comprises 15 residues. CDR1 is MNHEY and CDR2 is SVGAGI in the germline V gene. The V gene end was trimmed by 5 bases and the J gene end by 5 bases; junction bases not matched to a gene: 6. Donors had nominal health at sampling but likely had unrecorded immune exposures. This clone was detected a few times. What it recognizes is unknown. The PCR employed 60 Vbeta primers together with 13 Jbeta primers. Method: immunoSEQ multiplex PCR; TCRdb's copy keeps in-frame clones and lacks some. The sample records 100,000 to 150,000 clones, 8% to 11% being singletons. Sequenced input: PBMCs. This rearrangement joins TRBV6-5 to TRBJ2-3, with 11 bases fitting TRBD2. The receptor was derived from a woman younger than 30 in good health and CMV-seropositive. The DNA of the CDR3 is TGTGCCAGCAGTCAAACCGGGACTAGCGGAGATACGCAGTATTTT. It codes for CASSQTGTSGDTQYF.